This is a list of T cell receptor beta chains from one sample in a study of control samples from healthy donors and cancer patients. Method: immunoSEQ multiplex PCR; TCRdb's copy keeps in-frame clones and lacks some. The table records around 150,000 clones, roughly 94% of them present only once. Source material: PBMCs. These receptors were obtained from a man aged 60 to 69 with colorectal cancer. The conserved cysteine and the conserved F or W are not part of the CDR3 here.

J	V	CDR3
TRBJ2-7	TRBV19	ASSSDYEQY
TRBJ2-2	TRBV3-1/TRBV3-2	ASSLRTSGLNTGELF
TRBJ2-7	TRBV19	ASSGFDGHSYEQY
TRBJ2-1	TRBV30	AWNSGLVNEQF
TRBJ2-7	TRBV12-3/TRBV12-4	ASSFQSYEQY
TRBJ1-3	TRBV10-3	AITPFFQGTGGSGNTIY
TRBJ1-1	TRBV2	ASSAGYTEAF
TRBJ1-1	TRBV29-1	SVDWQSDAEAF
TRBJ1-1	TRBV6-4	ASRQGNLNTEAF
TRBJ1-6	TRBV12-3/TRBV12-4	ASRGEMGSPLH
TRBJ1-2	TRBV9	ASSVGLADYGYT
TRBJ2-3	TRBV12-3/TRBV12-4	AIGGASSTTQY
TRBJ2-7	TRBV27	ASSAYDRGPYEQY
TRBJ2-7	TRBV5-5	ASSIGQGGGGGRRFYEQY
TRBJ2-7	TRBV28	ASSTGQGYEQY